This TCR beta chain is from a study of shared clonotypes between healthy human individuals. Findings and limits, study-wide: Clonotypes which were not shared had lower generation probabilities than clonotypes that all four donors shared. Memory subsets generally showed smaller estimated richness than naive subsets did.

CD45RO-negative, CCR7-selected cells formed the naive CD8 fraction, which excluded terminally differentiated effector memory CD45RA+ cells. Germline CDR1 and CDR2: MGHRA and YSYEKL. V dropped 0 bases and J dropped 4 bases, with 19 bases sitting between them. The CDR3 consists of 17 residues. In regard to this clone: The antigen is not known.

Genomic DNA (from each subset) was split evenly across several immunoSEQ plates. Replicate PCRs from sorted subsets contained approximately 190 ng DNA, which is some 29,000 T cell genomes. TCRdb keeps only in-frame clones here, not all; method: immunoSEQ multiplex PCR. This sample has some 2 million clones, with roughly 94% found just once. Sequenced: naive CD8+ T cells sorted from blood. The TCR comes from a man younger than 35 in good health. The chain carries TRBV4-1 and TRBJ2-7; unclear D gene. The CDR3 DNA is TGCGCCAGCAGCCAAGAAGTGGTGACGGAGTCTCCTTACGAGCAGTACTTC. Its protein product is CASSQEVVTESPYEQYF.